This paragraph covers one T cell receptor (beta chain) sequence. V gave up 0 bases and J gave up 0 bases, with 12 bases separating them. The CDR3 length is 17 residues. The germline gives CDR1 MGHRA, CDR2 YSYEKL. The data were taken from a study of blood T cell repertoires in COVID-19. The overall study: Samples came from the United States, Italy and Spain, spanning acute and convalescent COVID-19. The cDNA or gDNA used as material had been derived from T cells, B-cell-depleted T cells, or PBMCs.

Authors' analysis steps: Estimation of nucleated cell counts relied on the amplification of reference gene primers. The repertoire was sequenced with immunoSEQ multiplex PCR; TCRdb's copy has only in-frame clones and lacks some. V and J calls and clone size are copied from that table; D and trimming were computed from the DNA. The sample includes roughly 230,000 clones, 83% of them seen just once. The sample taken for sequencing was peripheral blood. The V gene is TRBV4-1, the J gene TRBJ1-3; D unresolved. This sequence originates from a man between 35 and 55 years old with active or convalescent COVID-19. As DNA, the CDR3 is TGCGCCAGCAGCCAAGACGGCGGCGCGATCTCTGGAAACACCATATATTTT. This translates into CASSQDGGAISGNTIYF.